A single sample is the source of the 23 T cell receptor beta chains below, sequenced in a study of shared clonotypes between healthy human individuals. TCRdb keeps only in-frame clones here, not all; method: immunoSEQ multiplex PCR. The sample consists of roughly 1,500,000 clones, 95% to 99% of them appearing once. The specimen was naive CD4+ T cells sorted from blood. Subset denoted: CD45RA+ positively selected. These receptors were obtained from a man aged 25 to 40 in good health.

The chain carries TRBV29-1 and TRBJ2-3; 8 nucleotides line up with TRBD1. The CDR3 totals 16 residues. The ends lost 4 bases at V and 2 bases at J; junction bases unmatched: 11. CDR1 SQVTM and CDR2 ANQGSEA come from the germline V gene. This CDR3 is CSVARSRTGNTDTQYF. The CDR3 nucleotides read TGCAGCGTTGCCAGATCTCGGACAGGGAACACAGATACGCAGTATTTT.

J is TRBJ1-2 and V is TRBV6-5; tentative D call: TRBD1 (5 bases). Per the germline V gene, CDR1 is MNHEY and CDR2 is SVGAGI. The germline V and J ends were trimmed by 6 bases and 4 bases, with 15 bases remaining between them. The CDR3 is made up of 14 amino acids. CDR3 loop: CASSSRQRVYGYTF. The DNA for the CDR3 is TGTGCCAGCAGCAGCCGACAGCGGGTCTATGGCTACACCTTC.

The chain couples TRBV12-5 to TRBJ2-1; D not certain. V lost 1 base and J 1 base, leaving 5 bases between the germline ends. Per germline, CDR1 LGHNT and CDR2 FRNRAP. CDR3 length: 14 residues. CDR3 nucleotides: TGTGCTAGTGGTTTGGAGTGGTCCTACAATGAGCAGTTCTTC. Translated: CASGLEWSYNEQFF.

The chain combines TRBV10-3 with TRBJ1-4, with D tentatively TRBD1 (5 bases). CDR3 size: 15 residues. The V gene lost 5 bases and the J gene lost 3 bases, with 13 bases spanning the gap. From germline, CDR1 is ENHRY and CDR2 SYGVKD. CDR3 amino acids: CAISTNQGPNEKLFF. In DNA form, the CDR3 reads TGTGCCATCAGTACCAATCAGGGACCTAATGAAAAACTGTTTTTT.

DNA of the CDR3: TGTGCCAGCAGCAATTTTCAGTGGTTATTTGGACAGTCTAACTATGGCTACACCTTC. As protein: CASSNFQWLFGQSNYGYTF. The gene calls are TRBV11-2 and TRBJ1-2, with a weak D call TRBD1 (6 bases). The CDR3 runs to 19 residues. Germline V lookup: CDR1 SGHAT, CDR2 FQNNGV. Trimming took 5 bases from V and 0 from J, leaving 25 bases between them.

The chain has TRBV5-1 and TRBJ2-7, with D uncertain. V lost 4 bases and J lost 6, with 17 bases in between. From germline, CDR1 is SGHRS and CDR2 YFSETQ. The CDR3 is 14 residues long. The CDR3: CASSLGSPFLEQYF. The CDR3 DNA reads TGCGCCAGCAGCCTAGGAAGTCCCTTTCTCGAGCAGTACTTC.

This chain joins TRBV19 and TRBJ1-2; D is uncertain. Germline V lookup: CDR1 LNHDA, CDR2 SQIVND (reference sequence). Trimming stripped 6 bases from V and 8 bases from J, with 13 bases between. The CDR3 runs to 12 residues. CDR3 in DNA: TGTGCCAGTAGCCCCATTAACGGAGGCTACACCTTC. Its translation: CASSPINGGYTF.

The chain employs TRBV5-1 and TRBJ1-4; perhaps TRBD1 as D (6 bases). Deletions cut 4 bases from V and 1 base from J, with 11 bases between. The V gene's germline CDR1 is SGHRS and CDR2 YFSETQ. The CDR3 loop spans 15 amino acids. CDR3 protein: CASSKNRVTNEKLFF. In nucleotides, the CDR3 is TGCGCCAGCAGCAAAAACAGGGTAACTAATGAAAAACTGTTTTTT.

DNA for the CDR3: TGTGCCATCGGGAGTGGGGCGGGAGGGTATGAGACCCAGTACTTC. Its protein is CAIGSGAGGYETQYF. The genes are TRBV10-3 and TRBJ2-5; TRBD2 matches 9 bases. CDR3 length: 15 amino acids. V dropped 8 bases and J dropped 5; count of bases not matched to a gene: 12. Per germline, CDR1 ENHRY and CDR2 SYGVKD.

This chain uses TRBV7-6 with TRBJ2-5; perhaps TRBD2 as D (5 bases). CDR1 and CDR2 from the germline V gene are SGHVS and FNYEAQ. Trimming took off 1 base at V and 5 bases at J, with 11 bases between the two ends. The CDR3 extends over 14 amino acids. CDR3: CASSLGTRSETQYF. The CDR3 DNA is TGTGCCAGCAGCTTAGGTACTAGATCCGAGACCCAGTACTTC.

The V call is TRBV7-8, the J call TRBJ2-3; 8 bases line up with TRBD1. Germline V gene lookup returns CDR1 SGHVS and CDR2 FQNEAQ. The V gene end was trimmed by 8 bases and the J gene end by 6 bases; junction bases not matched to a gene: 1. The CDR3 loop spans 11 amino acids. This chain's CDR3 is CASDRGDTQYF. CDR3 DNA sequence: TGTGCCAGCGACAGGGGTGATACGCAGTATTTT.

V is TRBV7-2 and J is TRBJ2-1, with TRBD1 identical over 7 bases. This CDR3 has 16 amino acids. The germline gives CDR1 SGHTA, CDR2 FQGNSA. V dropped 5 bases and J dropped 7; count of bases not matched to a gene: 14. The CDR3: CASSKNLDRLRNEQFF. The DNA for the CDR3 is TGTGCCAGCAGCAAAAATCTGGACAGGTTGAGGAATGAGCAGTTCTTC.

The chain has TRBV5-8 and TRBJ2-2; TRBD1 matches 8 bases. Germline CDR1 and CDR2: SGHTS and YDEGEE. V was clipped by 3 bases and J by 6 bases; unmatched bases: 7. CDR3 size: 15 residues. The CDR3 DNA follows: TGTGCCAGCAGCTCCTTGACAGGGGCGGCCGGGGAGCTGTTTTTT. Amino acids: CASSSLTGAAGELFF.

CDR3 residues: CASSPAGSYGYTF. DNA for the CDR3: TGTGCCAGCAGCCCGGCAGGGTCCTATGGCTACACCTTC. V gene TRBV28 combines with J gene TRBJ1-2, with D perhaps TRBD1 (5 bases). V dropped 6 bases and J dropped 4 bases, with 12 bases sitting between them. The CDR3 is made up of 13 amino acids. Germline CDR1 MDHEN, CDR2 SYDVKM.

This rearrangement joins TRBV9 to TRBJ2-5; possible D gene TRBD1, 5 bases. V was clipped by 0 bases and J by 4 bases, with 16 bases between them. The CDR3 length is 16 residues. In germline, CDR1 is SGDLS, CDR2 YYNGEE. CDR3 coding DNA: TGTGCCAGCAGCGTAGGGGGCTCTGGCATTCGAGAGACCCAGTACTTC. Protein sequence: CASSVGGSGIRETQYF. Full variable domain (outside the CDR3, taken from reference TRBV9 and TRBJ2-5): DSGVTQTPKHLITATGQRVTLRCSPRSGDLSVYWYQQSLDQGLQFLIQYYNGEERAKGNILERFSAQQFPDLHSELNLSSLELGDSALYFCASSVGGSGIRETQYFGPGTRLLVL.

The chain is built from TRBV6-5 and TRBJ2-1; D is unclear. The V gene lost 2 bases and the J gene lost 5 bases, with 4 bases spanning the gap. Looked up from germline, CDR1 is MNHEY and CDR2 is SVGAGI. This CDR3 has 12 residues. The CDR3 bases are TGTGCCAGCAGTTACCTCGACAATGAGCAGTTCTTC. Its translation is CASSYLDNEQFF.

This chain uses TRBV30 with TRBJ2-5, with a weak D call TRBD2 (5 bases). V lost 1 base and J 5 bases, leaving 11 bases between the germline ends. Germline CDR1 reads GTSNPN; CDR2 reads SVGIG (reference sequence). The CDR3 is 13 residues long. This CDR3 is CAWSGRRQETQYF. In nucleotides, the CDR3 is TGTGCCTGGAGTGGTCGGAGGCAGGAGACCCAGTACTTC.

The V call is TRBV2, the J call TRBJ2-3, with TRBD1 as a possible D gene (5 bases). The V gene's germline CDR1 is SNHLY and CDR2 FYNNEI. Trimming stripped 2 bases from V and 4 bases from J, with 7 bases between. This CDR3 spans 13 amino acids. The CDR3 sequence is CASSERGADTQYF. The CDR3 nucleotides read TGTGCCAGCAGTGAAAGGGGCGCAGATACGCAGTATTTT.

This chain uses TRBV5-5 with TRBJ1-1; D call uncertain. The CDR3 has 12 amino acids. CDR1 is SGHKS, CDR2 YYEKEE, per germline (reference sequence). The V end was cut by 1 base, the J end by 13 bases, with 14 bases between. As DNA, the CDR3 is TGTGCCAGCAGCTTGCGCGGACCGATGGGTTTCTTT. Amino acid sequence: CASSLRGPMGFF.

The gene calls are TRBV7-2 and TRBJ2-7, with D possibly TRBD2 on 6 matching bases. The germline V gene encodes CDR1 SGHTA and CDR2 FQGNSA. The CDR3 length is 14 residues. V was pared by 3 bases and J by 4 bases, with 13 bases between. The CDR3 bases are TGTGCCAGCAGCTTGATCGGGAGTATATACGAGCAGTACTTC. It translates to CASSLIGSIYEQYF.

The chain is built from TRBV5-1 and TRBJ1-1, with D perhaps TRBD1 (5 bases). Trimming stripped 3 bases from V and 8 bases from J, with 17 bases between. The germline gives CDR1 SGHRS, CDR2 YFSETQ. This CDR3 has 14 amino acids. The CDR3 loop is CASSSDTARQEAFF. The CDR3, as DNA: TGCGCCAGCAGCTCGGACACCGCCCGACAGGAAGCTTTCTTT.

The rearrangement uses TRBV11-3 and TRBJ2-1; the match to TRBD2 covers 11 bases. Germline V gene data show CDR1 as SGHNT and CDR2 as YENEEA. This CDR3 region has 17 residues. V shed 1 base, J shed 4 bases, and the junction held 6 bases outside the gene matches. DNA for the CDR3: TGTGCCAGCAGCTTAGGTTTTAGCGGGAGGGAGTACAATGAGCAGTTCTTC. It is translated as CASSLGFSGREYNEQFF.

The CDR3 loop reads CASSLYPLAGNYNEQFF. CDR3 bases: TGTGCCAGCAGTTTATATCCCTTGGCAGGGAACTACAATGAGCAGTTCTTC. The chain joins TRBV27 to TRBJ2-1, with a possible D match to TRBD1 (5 bases). This CDR3 is built from 17 residues. Trimming cost V 1 base and J 3 bases, with 16 bases left between them. Germline values: CDR1 MNHEY, CDR2 SMNVEV (reference sequence).